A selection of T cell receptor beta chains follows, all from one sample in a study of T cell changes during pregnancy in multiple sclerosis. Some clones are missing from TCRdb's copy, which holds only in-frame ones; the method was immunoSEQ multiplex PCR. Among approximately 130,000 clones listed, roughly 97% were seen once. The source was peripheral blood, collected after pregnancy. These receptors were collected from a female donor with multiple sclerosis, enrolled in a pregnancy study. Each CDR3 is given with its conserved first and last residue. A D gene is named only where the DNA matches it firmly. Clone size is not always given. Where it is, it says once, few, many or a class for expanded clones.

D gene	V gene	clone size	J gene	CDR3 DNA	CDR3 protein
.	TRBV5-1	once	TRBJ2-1	TGCGCCAGCAGCTTGCGCCTAGCAGATGAGCAGTTCTTC	CASSLRLADEQFF
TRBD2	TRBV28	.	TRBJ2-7	TGTGCCAGCAGTGAGAGCGGGAGGTTCTCCTACGAGCAGTACTTC	CASSESGRFSYEQYF
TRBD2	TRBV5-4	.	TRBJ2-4	TGTGCCAGCAGCTCCAGGGCGGGAGGACACAAAAACATTCAGTACTTC	CASSSRAGGHKNIQYF
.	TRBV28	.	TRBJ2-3	TGTGCCAGCAGTCACCTCGGGGGGCTGTCGACAGATACGCAGTATTTT	CASSHLGGLSTDTQYF
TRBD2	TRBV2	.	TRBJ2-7	TGTGCCAGCAGTACCGGGACTAGCGGGATCAGCTCCTACGAGCAGTACTTC	CASSTGTSGISSYEQYF
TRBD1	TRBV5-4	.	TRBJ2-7	TGTGCCAGCAGCTCGGGACAGGGCAGGGGTGAGCAGTACTTC	CASSSGQGRGEQYF
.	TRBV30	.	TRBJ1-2	TGTGCCTGGAGTGTGTCTACCACGGACAGCTATGGCTACACCTTC	CAWSVSTTDSYGYTF
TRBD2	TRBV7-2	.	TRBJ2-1	TGTGCCAGCAGCTTAGCGCTCCTAGCGGGATACAATGAGCAGTTCTTC	CASSLALLAGYNEQFF
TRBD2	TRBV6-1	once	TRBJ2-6	TGTGCCAGCAGTGAACTAGCGGGATCTGGGGCCAACGTCCTGACTTTC	CASSELAGSGANVLTF
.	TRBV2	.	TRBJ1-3	TGTGCCAGCAGTGTTGGAGGATTCACCATATATTTT	CASSVGGFTIYF